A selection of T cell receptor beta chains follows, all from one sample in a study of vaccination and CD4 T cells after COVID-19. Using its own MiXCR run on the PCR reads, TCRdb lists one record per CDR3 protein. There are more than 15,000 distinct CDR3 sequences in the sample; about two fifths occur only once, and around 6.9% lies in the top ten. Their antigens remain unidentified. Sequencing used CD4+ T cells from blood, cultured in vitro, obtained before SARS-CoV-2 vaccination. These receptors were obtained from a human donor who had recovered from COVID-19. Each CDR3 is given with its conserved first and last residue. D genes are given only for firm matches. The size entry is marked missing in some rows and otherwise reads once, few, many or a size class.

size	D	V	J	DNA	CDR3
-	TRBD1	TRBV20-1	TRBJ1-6	TGCAGTGCTATTGACAGGGTCGATTCACCCCTCCACTTT	CSAIDRVDSPLHF
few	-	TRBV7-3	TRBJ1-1	TGTGCCAGCAGCTCCGGTGTTACGGGCGCTGAAGCTTTCTTT	CASSSGVTGAEAFF
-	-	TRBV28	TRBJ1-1	TGTGCCAGCAGGGAGACGGGGACCGCTGAAGCTTTCTTT	CASRETGTAEAFF
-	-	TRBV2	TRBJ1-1	TGTGCCAGCAGAGACTCGCCTCAGGGTCTCCAAGCTTTCTTT	CASRDSPQGLQAFF
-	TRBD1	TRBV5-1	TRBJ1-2	TGCGCCAGCAGCTCGCTACAGGGGGTTCAGGGTGGCTACACCTTC	CASSSLQGVQGGYTF
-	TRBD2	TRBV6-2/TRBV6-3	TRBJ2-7	TGTGCCAGCAGATCCCAGACTAGCGGGAGGTTTCAGAGCTCCTACGAGCAGTACTTC	CASRSQTSGRFQSSYEQYF
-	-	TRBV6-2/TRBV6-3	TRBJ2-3	TGTGCCAGCAGGGAATCAGGGGTCCTAAACCCAGATACGCAGTATTTT	CASRESGVLNPDTQYF
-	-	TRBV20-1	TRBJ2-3	TGCAGTGCTAGAGCCACCAGGCTGGCAGACGGGACAAAACTCACAGATACGCAGTATTTT	CSARATRLADGTKLTDTQYF
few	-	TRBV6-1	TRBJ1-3	TGTGCCACCACAGTTACCGCAGGGGCAGGAAACACCATATATTTT	CATTVTAGAGNTIYF
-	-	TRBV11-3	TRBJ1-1	TGTGCCAGCAGCCAACTACAGGGGAACACTGAAGCTTTCTTT	CASSQLQGNTEAFF
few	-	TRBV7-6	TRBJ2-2	TGTGCCAGCAGCTTATTGTCCGGGGGTAACACCGGGGAGCTGTTTTTT	CASSLLSGGNTGELFF
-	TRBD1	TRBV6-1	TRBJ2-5	TGTGCCAGCCGTATAAGGGGGCTAGATGAGGCCCAGTACTTC	CASRIRGLDEAQYF
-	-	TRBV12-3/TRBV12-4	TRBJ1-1	TGTGCCAGCACTTACCACAGGGACACTGAAGCTTTCTTT	CASTYHRDTEAFF
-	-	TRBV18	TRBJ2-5	TGTGCCAGCTCACAAAACCAAGAGACCCAGTACTTC	CASSQNQETQYF
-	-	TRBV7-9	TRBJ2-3	TGCGCCAGCAGTTATCAGGACAGTCGCACAGATACGCAGTATTTT	CASSYQDSRTDTQYF
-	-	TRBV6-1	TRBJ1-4	TGTGCCAGCACCGGGGCGCTGAATGAAAAACTGTTTTTT	CASTGALNEKLFF
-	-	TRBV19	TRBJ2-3	TGTGCCAGTAGTACCAACGGACTATCAGATACGCAGTATTTT	CASSTNGLSDTQYF
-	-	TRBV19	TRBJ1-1	TGTGCCAGTAGTATCGCGACTGACAGTACTGAAGCTTTCTTT	CASSIATDSTEAFF
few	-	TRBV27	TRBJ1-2	TGTGCCAGCAGTTTAAACGGACCTAACTATGGCTACACCTTC	CASSLNGPNYGYTF
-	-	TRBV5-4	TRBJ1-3	TGTGCCAGCAGCTTTGGGACACCCTCTGGAAACACCATATATTTT	CASSFGTPSGNTIYF
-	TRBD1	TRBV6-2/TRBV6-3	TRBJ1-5	TGTGCCAGCAGTAACGGACAGGAGTGGAACAATCAGCCCCAGCATTTT	CASSNGQEWNNQPQHF
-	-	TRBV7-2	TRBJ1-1	TGTGCCAGCAGCTCCGCGCCAGGGATGAACACTGAAGCTTTCTTT	CASSSAPGMNTEAFF
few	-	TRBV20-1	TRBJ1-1	TGCAGTGCTAGAAGGCAGGGGCCCACTGAAGCTTTCTTT	CSARRQGPTEAFF
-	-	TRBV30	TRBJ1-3	TGTGCCTGGCGAAGGCAGGGCTATGGAAACACCATATATTTT	CAWRRQGYGNTIYF
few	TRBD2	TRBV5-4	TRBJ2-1	TGTGCCAGCAGCTGGGGGAAAGGGACTAATAACAATGAGCAGTTCTTC	CASSWGKGTNNNEQFF
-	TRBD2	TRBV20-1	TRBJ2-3	TGCAGTGCCCGCCCCAGCGGGGGCTACACAGATACGCAGTATTTT	CSARPSGGYTDTQYF
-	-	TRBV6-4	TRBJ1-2	TGTGCCAGCAGTGACTGGCCGGCTCCCTATGGCTACACCTTC	CASSDWPAPYGYTF
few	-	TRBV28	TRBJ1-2	TGTGCCAGCAGTTTGCTGTTGGACTATGGCTACACCTTC	CASSLLLDYGYTF
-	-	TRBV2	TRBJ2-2	TGTGCCAGCAAGAACACCGGGGAGCTGTTTTTT	CASKNTGELFF
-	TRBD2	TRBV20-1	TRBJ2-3	TGCAGTGCGTTTGGACTAGCGGGCACAGATACGCAGTATTTT	CSAFGLAGTDTQYF
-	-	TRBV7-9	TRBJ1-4	TGTGCCAGCAGCCCCAGGGTGAATGAAAAACTGTTTTTT	CASSPRVNEKLFF
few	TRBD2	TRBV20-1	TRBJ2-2	TGCAGTGCTAGAGTGGGACTAGCGGGAGGAACCGGGGAGCTGTTTTTT	CSARVGLAGGTGELFF
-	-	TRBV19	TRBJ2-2	TGTGCCAGTAGTATGGGCAGGGCCCCGGGCGGGTTGCTGTTTTTT	CASSMGRAPGGLLFF
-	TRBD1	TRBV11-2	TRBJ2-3	TGTGCCAGCAGCTTAAAGGCAGGGGGCGGGTCAGATACGCAGTATTTT	CASSLKAGGGSDTQYF
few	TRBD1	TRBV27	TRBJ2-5	TGTGCCAGCAGTAAGACCGAGACAGGGTGGAGAGAGACCCAGTACTTC	CASSKTETGWRETQYF
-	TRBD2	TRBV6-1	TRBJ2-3	TGTGCCAGCCTGCTAGCGGGCACAGATACGCAGTATTTT	CASLLAGTDTQYF
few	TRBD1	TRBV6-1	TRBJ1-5	TGTGCCAGCAGGGGACAGGGGGCGATGAATCAGCCCCAGCATTTT	CASRGQGAMNQPQHF
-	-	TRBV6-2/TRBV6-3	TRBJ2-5	TGTGCCAGCAGTTCCCCCTACCGGGGGCCCCAAGAGACCCAGTACTTC	CASSSPYRGPQETQYF
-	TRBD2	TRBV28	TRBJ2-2	TGTGCCACTCGGGAGGGCCCGGACACCGGGGAGCTGTTTTTT	CATREGPDTGELFF
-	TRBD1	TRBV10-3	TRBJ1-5	TGTGCCATCAGTCGACAGGGGAGCAATCAGCCCCAGCATTTT	CAISRQGSNQPQHF
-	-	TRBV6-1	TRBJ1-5	TGTGCCAGCAGTGATGGTGGGGTAGGGGACAATCAGCCCCAGCATTTT	CASSDGGVGDNQPQHF
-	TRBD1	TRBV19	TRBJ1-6	TGTGCCAGTAGACAGGACAGGGGTCTTAATTCACCCCTCCACTTT	CASRQDRGLNSPLHF
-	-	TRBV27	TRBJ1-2	TGTGCCAGCAGCCTGGGCGGCGGGTCGGGCTACACCTTC	CASSLGGGSGYTF
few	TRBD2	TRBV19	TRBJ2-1	TGTGCCACCGGACTAGCCCACGGGGTTAATGAGCAGTTCTTC	CATGLAHGVNEQFF
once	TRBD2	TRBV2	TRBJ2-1	TGTGCCAGCAGTGAAGTTAGCGGGATCGGGCAGTTCTTC	CASSEVSGIGQFF
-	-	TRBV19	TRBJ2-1	TGTGCCAGTAGTATGGGTCAGGGTATTTCCATTCGTAATGAGCAGTTCTTC	CASSMGQGISIRNEQFF
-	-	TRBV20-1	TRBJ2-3	TGCAGTGCCCCGGGGGTCGAAAAGGATACGCAGTATTTT	CSAPGVEKDTQYF
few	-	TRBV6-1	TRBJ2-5	TGTGCCAGCAGTAGGTCAGGGGACGAAGAGACCCAGTACTTC	CASSRSGDEETQYF
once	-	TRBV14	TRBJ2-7	TGTGCCAGCAGCCATTATGGACAGTACTCCTACGAGCAGTACTTC	CASSHYGQYSYEQYF
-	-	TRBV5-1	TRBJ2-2	TGCGCCAGCAGCTTGCGGGTCGGATCCGGGGAGCTGTTTTTT	CASSLRVGSGELFF
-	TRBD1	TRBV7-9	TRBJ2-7	TGTGCCAGCAGCCTCCGGGACAGGGGTGGCGAGCAGTACTTC	CASSLRDRGGEQYF
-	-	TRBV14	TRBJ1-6	TGTGCCAGCAGCCCGACAGGCAGCTCACCCCTCCACTTT	CASSPTGSSPLHF
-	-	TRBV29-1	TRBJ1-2	TGCAGCGTTGAAGCGCGGGGGAGCTACACCTTC	CSVEARGSYTF
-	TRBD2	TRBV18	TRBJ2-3	TGTGCCAGCTCGGAGCGGGAGCGGCTTACGCAGTATTTT	CASSERERLTQYF
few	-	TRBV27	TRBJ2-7	TGTGCCAGCGGCCGCGGGCAGGGTGGAAGCTACGAGCAGTACTTC	CASGRGQGGSYEQYF
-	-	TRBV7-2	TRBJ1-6	TGTGCCAGCGGAACGGGGGTGAATAATTCACCCCTCCACTTT	CASGTGVNNSPLHF
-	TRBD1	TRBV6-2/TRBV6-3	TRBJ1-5	TGTGCCAGCAGAAAGACAGGGGGCTATAGCAATCAGCCCCAGCATTTT	CASRKTGGYSNQPQHF
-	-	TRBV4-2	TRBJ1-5	TGTGCCAGCAGCCAATTCCGACAGGTTAATCAGCCCCAGCATTTT	CASSQFRQVNQPQHF
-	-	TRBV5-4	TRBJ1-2	TGTGCCAGCAGCCTCGAGGGGGATTCCCGATATGGCTACACCTTC	CASSLEGDSRYGYTF